Listed below are T cell receptor beta chains from one sample, sequenced in a study of blood T cells in healthy people across ages. Via MiXCR, TCRdb re-called the 5' RACE reads, giving one row per CDR3 protein. The profile shows over 1,500,000 distinct CDR3 sequences, roughly 52% of them singletons. Material for sequencing was blood. These receptors originate from a woman in her thirties or forties in good health. The CDR3 runs from the conserved cysteine through the conserved F or W. Fields, in order: J gene, V gene, clone size, D gene, CDR3 protein, CDR3 DNA. The D gene is left open where the match is weak. Clone size is given for some rows only: seen once, a few or many times, or a class if the clone is expanded.

>TRBJ2-1|TRBV12-3/TRBV12-4|.|TRBD1
CASSSHLGAGGFYNEQFF
TGTGCCAGCAGTTCCCACTTAGGGGCAGGGGGTTTCTACAATGAGCAGTTCTTC
>TRBJ1-4|TRBV5-5|few|TRBD1
CASSVAGTGVEKLFF
TGTGCCAGCAGCGTGGCCGGGACAGGGGTTGAAAAACTGTTTTTT
>TRBJ2-4|TRBV7-2|few|TRBD2
CASSLAGGLAKNTQYF
TGTGCCAGCAGCTTAGCGGGGGGGTTAGCCAAAAACACTCAGTACTTC
>TRBJ2-6|TRBV20-1|few|.
CSARGQDRPSGANVLTF
TGCAGTGCTAGGGGCCAAGACAGGCCCTCTGGGGCCAACGTCCTGACTTTC
>TRBJ2-7|TRBV4-1|.|TRBD2
CASSQARGEANEQYF
TGCGCCAGCAGCCAAGCACGGGGGGAGGCCAATGAGCAGTACTTC
>TRBJ2-3|TRBV2|.|.
CASDGRLATDTQYF
TGTGCCAGCGATGGTAGGCTAGCAACAGATACGCAGTATTTT
>TRBJ1-2|TRBV28|.|TRBD1
CASSWTGGGSGYTF
TGTGCCAGCAGCTGGACAGGGGGGGGATCTGGCTACACCTTC
>TRBJ2-1|TRBV6-5|.|TRBD1
CASSTGTGGRNEQFF
TGTGCCAGCAGTACCGGGACAGGGGGCCGGAATGAGCAGTTCTTC
>TRBJ2-7|TRBV7-2|few|.
CASSLSGSRSEQYF
TGTGCCAGCAGCTTATCAGGATCGAGGAGCGAGCAGTACTTC
>TRBJ2-5|TRBV20-1|few|TRBD2
CSAHGRETQYF
TGCAGTGCCCACGGGAGGGAGACCCAGTACTTC
>TRBJ2-3|TRBV4-3|.|.
CASSQEIPDTQYF
TGCGCCAGCAGCCAAGAAATACCAGATACGCAGTATTTT
>TRBJ2-1|TRBV7-2|.|.
CASSLSNRNNEQFF
TGTGCCAGCAGCTTATCAAACAGAAACAATGAGCAGTTCTTC